The rows below give T cell receptor beta chains drawn from one sample of a study of CXCR3-negative and CXCR3-positive naive CD8 T cells. TCRdb processed the 5' RACE reads again and assigns one entry to each CDR3 protein, with no DNA. This repertoire includes some 150,000 distinct CDR3 sequences. Sequenced input: naive CXCR3+ CD8+ T cells from blood. The receptors were gathered from a human donor in good health. Some clones in this sample may be carry-over from other donors' samples. The CDR3 runs from the conserved cysteine through the conserved F or W. The order of the fields is V gene, J gene, CDR3 protein.

TRBV4-3	TRBJ2-2	CASSRGTGGAESGELFF
TRBV14	TRBJ2-7	CASSLGSEYLHEQYF
TRBV29-1	TRBJ1-2	CSIFEGTNYGYTF
TRBV29-1	TRBJ2-1	CSVVVGAFWEQFF
TRBV5-1	TRBJ1-6	CASSPDWIISSSYNSPLHF
TRBV5-1	TRBJ2-7	CASSLEVGGVSSYEQYF
TRBV7-9	TRBJ2-3	CASSSRREHTDTQYF
TRBV7-6	TRBJ2-1	CASSLGAGGAYNEQFF
TRBV29-1	TRBJ1-2	CSVGASYGYTF
TRBV6-5	TRBJ2-7	CASRPDRGPLWEQYF
TRBV10-3	TRBJ2-3	CAITPGQDSTDTQYF
TRBV11-2	TRBJ2-1	CASSVSQTRWKFF
TRBV29-1	TRBJ1-1	CSVEPEGTEAFF
TRBV29-1	TRBJ2-3	CSVEELGGTQYF
TRBV7-8	TRBJ1-5	CASSLEVGGEQPQHF
TRBV5-5	TRBJ1-1	CASSPQIMNTEAFF
TRBV6-8	TRBJ2-1	CASSLAEPGNEQFF
TRBV6-2/TRBV6-3	TRBJ1-5	CASSATGPFNQPQHF
TRBV15	TRBJ2-3	CATSRVGWGGDTDTQYF
TRBV5-5	TRBJ2-7	CASSLGQPPYEQYF
TRBV5-1	TRBJ2-1	CASSFLTSGSPYNEQFF
TRBV21-1	TRBJ2-1	CASRLSSSYNEKFF
TRBV29-1	TRBJ1-2	CSVNRDYGYTF
TRBV29-1	TRBJ2-7	CSVEQQGMGNEQYF
TRBV9	TRBJ1-1	CASSAQRQGADTEAFF
TRBV7-2	TRBJ2-3	CASSWDFLTQYF
TRBV12-3/TRBV12-4	TRBJ1-1	CASSIVVNTEAFF
TRBV19	TRBJ1-5	CASSINRLEGNQPQHF
TRBV6-5	TRBJ2-1	CASREGDYNEQFF
TRBV20-1	TRBJ2-1	CSATLDRAYNEQFF
TRBV9	TRBJ2-1	CASSPRAGTTTYNEQFF
TRBV12-3/TRBV12-4	TRBJ1-6	CASSFATKDSPLHF
TRBV19	TRBJ1-1	CASSIDKQIPYTEAFF
TRBV29-1	TRBJ1-2	CSVDPTGQRVDYGYTF
TRBV11-2	TRBJ2-1	CASSLGRLAGGPGDEQFF
TRBV20-1	TRBJ2-7	CSASGGLSDYEQYF
TRBV4-1	TRBJ2-5	CASSQDGGRGTETQYF
TRBV19	TRBJ1-1	CASWVGVGNTEAFF
TRBV4-1	TRBJ1-5	CASSQTHSEGNQPQHF
TRBV24-1	TRBJ2-3	CATSELGPSGRADTQYF
TRBV29-1	TRBJ1-2	CSARDNYGYTF
TRBV5-6	TRBJ1-4	CASSLRFEGVEKLFF
TRBV15	TRBJ2-1	CATREPGGNEQFF
TRBV9	TRBJ2-7	CASSLGGQSYEQYF
TRBV28	TRBJ2-7	CASSEQGAFFYEQYF
TRBV6-2/TRBV6-3	TRBJ2-5	CASRRQGPGKETQYF
TRBV7-3	TRBJ2-1	CASRGQGYNEQFF
TRBV20-1	TRBJ2-2	CSAALRLARGKDGELFF
TRBV7-6	TRBJ2-3	CASSLLEGRTYPDTQYF
TRBV29-1	TRBJ2-4	CSVRGLPLQKNIQYF
TRBV29-1	TRBJ2-3	CSVSGTGGAGTDTQYF
TRBV9	TRBJ1-1	CASSGGAGSTEAFF
TRBV20-1	TRBJ2-7	CSAQSGTGGNEQYF
TRBV29-1	TRBJ1-1	CSVAPTGRGNTEAFF